Listed below are T cell receptor beta chains from one sample, sequenced in a study of cytomegalovirus exposure and HLA in healthy donors. The repertoire was sequenced with immunoSEQ multiplex PCR; TCRdb's copy has only in-frame clones and lacks some. The table lists approximately 82,000 clones, roughly 96% of them singletons, with nearly 0.7% in the top ten. Input material: PBMCs. The receptors originated from a woman aged 18-29 years in good health and CMV-seronegative. Both conserved end residues are part of each CDR3. Each record gives: clone size, D gene, J gene, V gene, CDR3 length, CDR3 DNA, CDR3 protein. The D gene is left open where the match is weak. Rows give clone size only sometimes, using once, few, many, or a class for an expanded clone.

clone_size: -; d_call: -; j_call: TRBJ1-1; v_call: TRBV7-9; cdr3_length: 15; cdr3_nt: TGTGCCAGCAGCTTAGATGGCCCCAGGGTAACTGAAGCTTTCTTT; cdr3_aa: CASSLDGPRVTEAFF
clone_size: -; d_call: -; j_call: TRBJ2-1; v_call: TRBV10-1; cdr3_length: 15; cdr3_nt: TGCGCCAGCAGCTCCGGGGTAGAGGTTTACAATGAGCAGTTCTTC; cdr3_aa: CASSSGVEVYNEQFF
clone_size: -; d_call: -; j_call: TRBJ1-1; v_call: TRBV5-1; cdr3_length: 15; cdr3_nt: TGCGCCAGCAGCTTACAGGACACAGGTTATACTGAAGCTTTCTTT; cdr3_aa: CASSLQDTGYTEAFF
clone_size: -; d_call: TRBD1; j_call: TRBJ2-7; v_call: TRBV19; cdr3_length: 14; cdr3_nt: TGTGCCAGTAAACAGGGGACCCTCTCCTACGAGCAGTACTTC; cdr3_aa: CASKQGTLSYEQYF
clone_size: -; d_call: TRBD1; j_call: TRBJ2-7; v_call: TRBV4-1; cdr3_length: 13; cdr3_nt: TGCGCCAGCAGCCAACAGGGGGCCTACGAGCAGTACTTC; cdr3_aa: CASSQQGAYEQYF
clone_size: -; d_call: -; j_call: TRBJ1-6; v_call: TRBV4-3; cdr3_length: 15; cdr3_nt: TGCGCCAGCAGCCAAGAAGGAGGCTTCAATTCACCCCTCCACTTT; cdr3_aa: CASSQEGGFNSPLHF
clone_size: -; d_call: -; j_call: TRBJ2-7; v_call: TRBV28; cdr3_length: 14; cdr3_nt: TGTGCCAGCAGTCTTTTCAGGGAATCCTACGAGCAGTACTTC; cdr3_aa: CASSLFRESYEQYF
clone_size: -; d_call: -; j_call: TRBJ1-1; v_call: TRBV19; cdr3_length: 11; cdr3_nt: TGTGCCAGTACCCAGGGCACTGAAGCTTTCTTT; cdr3_aa: CASTQGTEAFF
clone_size: -; d_call: TRBD1; j_call: TRBJ1-3; v_call: TRBV15; cdr3_length: 13; cdr3_nt: TGTGCCACCAGTCAGGGGGCTGGAAACACCATATATTTT; cdr3_aa: CATSQGAGNTIYF
clone_size: -; d_call: -; j_call: TRBJ1-5; v_call: TRBV16; cdr3_length: 14; cdr3_nt: TGTGCCAGCAGCCAAGCGAGAGATTTCGGGCCCCAGCATTTT; cdr3_aa: CASSQARDFGPQHF
clone_size: -; d_call: -; j_call: TRBJ2-7; v_call: TRBV5-8; cdr3_length: 13; cdr3_nt: TGTGCCAGCAGTGCGGTCCCCTCCTACGAGCAGTACTTC; cdr3_aa: CASSAVPSYEQYF
clone_size: -; d_call: -; j_call: TRBJ2-1; v_call: TRBV5-1; cdr3_length: 13; cdr3_nt: TGCGCCAGCAGCAGAATAAGCGCAAATGAGCAGTTCTTC; cdr3_aa: CASSRISANEQFF
clone_size: -; d_call: TRBD1; j_call: TRBJ1-3; v_call: TRBV6-1; cdr3_length: 15; cdr3_nt: TGTGCCAGCACAAGGGGGCGCGGGTCTGGAAACACCATATATTTT; cdr3_aa: CASTRGRGSGNTIYF
clone_size: -; d_call: -; j_call: TRBJ1-1; v_call: TRBV5-5; cdr3_length: 15; cdr3_nt: TGTGCCAGCAGCCCACTTATACAGGGGAACACTGAAGCTTTCTTT; cdr3_aa: CASSPLIQGNTEAFF
clone_size: -; d_call: -; j_call: TRBJ1-4; v_call: TRBV5-1; cdr3_length: 15; cdr3_nt: TGCGCCAGCCGCTACAGTTATGTCGGTAATGAAAAACTGTTTTTT; cdr3_aa: CASRYSYVGNEKLFF
clone_size: -; d_call: -; j_call: TRBJ2-1; v_call: TRBV9; cdr3_length: 11; cdr3_nt: TGTGCCAGCAGCGTAGCCTATGAGCAGTTCTTC; cdr3_aa: CASSVAYEQFF
clone_size: once; d_call: -; j_call: TRBJ2-2; v_call: TRBV4-1; cdr3_length: 16; cdr3_nt: TGCGCCAGCAGCCAAGTTTGGACAGCGAACACCGGGGAGCTGTTTTTT; cdr3_aa: CASSQVWTANTGELFF